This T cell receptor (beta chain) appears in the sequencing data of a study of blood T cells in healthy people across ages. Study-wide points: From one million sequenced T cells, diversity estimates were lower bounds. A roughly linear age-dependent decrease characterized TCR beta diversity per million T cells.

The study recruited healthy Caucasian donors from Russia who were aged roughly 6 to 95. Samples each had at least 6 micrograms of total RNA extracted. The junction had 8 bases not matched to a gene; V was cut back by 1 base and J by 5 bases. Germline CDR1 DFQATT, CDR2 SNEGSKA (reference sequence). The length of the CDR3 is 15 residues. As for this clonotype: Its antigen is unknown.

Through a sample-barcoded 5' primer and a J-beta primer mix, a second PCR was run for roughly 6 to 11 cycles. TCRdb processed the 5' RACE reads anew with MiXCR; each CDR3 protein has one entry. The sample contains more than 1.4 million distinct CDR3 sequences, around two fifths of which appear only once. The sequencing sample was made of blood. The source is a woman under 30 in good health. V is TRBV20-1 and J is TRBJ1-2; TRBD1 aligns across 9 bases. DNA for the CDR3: TGCAGTGCTAGAGTCTCAGGACAGGGGAAATATGGCTACACCTTC. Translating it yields CSARVSGQGKYGYTF.